The clone carrying this T cell receptor beta chain was picked up one time. TCRdb's copy holds only in-frame clones and misses some; the assay was immunoSEQ multiplex PCR. The repertoire consists of under 150,000 clones, with around 90% occurring once and the leading ten covering 2% to 3%. This CDR3 has 15 amino acids. CDR1 is SQVTM, CDR2 ANQGSEA, per germline. V gave up 4 bases and J gave up 3 bases, with 15 bases separating them. The data were obtained in a study of control samples from healthy donors and cancer patients. The material sequenced was blood. The chain combines TRBV29-1 with TRBJ1-4, with D possibly being TRBD1 (6 bases). This TCR was sampled from a woman aged 70 to 79 in good health. CDR3 in DNA: TGCAGCGTTGGGGAGGGGGGACAATCTAATGAAAAACTGTTTTTT. Its protein product is CSVGEGGQSNEKLFF.